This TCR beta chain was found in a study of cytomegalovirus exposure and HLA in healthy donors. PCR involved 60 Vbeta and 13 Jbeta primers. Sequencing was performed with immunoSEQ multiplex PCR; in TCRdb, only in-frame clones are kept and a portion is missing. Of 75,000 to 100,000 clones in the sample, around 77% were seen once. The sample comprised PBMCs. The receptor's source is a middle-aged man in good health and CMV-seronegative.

CDR3 protein: CASSKGFVEADTQYF. The DNA of the CDR3 is TGTGCCAGCAGTAAAGGGTTTGTGGAGGCAGATACGCAGTATTTT. This chain links TRBV6-6 with TRBJ2-3, with TRBD2 as a possible D gene (5 bases). Germline assignment: CDR1 MNHNY and CDR2 SVGAGI (reference sequence). Trimming removed 5 bases at V and 4 bases at J, with 16 bases between. The CDR3 runs 15 residues.